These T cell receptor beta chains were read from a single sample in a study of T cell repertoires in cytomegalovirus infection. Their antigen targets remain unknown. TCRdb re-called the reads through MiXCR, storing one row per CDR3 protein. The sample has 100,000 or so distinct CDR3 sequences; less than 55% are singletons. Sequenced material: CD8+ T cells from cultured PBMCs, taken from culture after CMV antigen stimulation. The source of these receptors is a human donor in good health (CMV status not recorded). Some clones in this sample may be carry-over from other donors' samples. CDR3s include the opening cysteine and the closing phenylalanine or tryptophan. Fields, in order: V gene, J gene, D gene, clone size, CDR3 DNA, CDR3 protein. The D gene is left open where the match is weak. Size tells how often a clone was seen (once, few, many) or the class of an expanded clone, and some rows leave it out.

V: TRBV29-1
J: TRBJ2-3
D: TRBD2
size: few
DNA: TGCAGCGTGCCCCTAGCGGGGGACCTACAAAGCACAGATACGCAGTATTTT
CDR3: CSVPLAGDLQSTDTQYF

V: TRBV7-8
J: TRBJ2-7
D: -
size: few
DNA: TGTGCCAGCAACGCATATTCAGGGGACTACGAGCAGTACTTC
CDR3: CASNAYSGDYEQYF

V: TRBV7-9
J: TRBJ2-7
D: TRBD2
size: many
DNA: TGTGCCAGCAGCGTCGGGGGGGACTACTACGAGCAGTACTTC
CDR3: CASSVGGDYYEQYF

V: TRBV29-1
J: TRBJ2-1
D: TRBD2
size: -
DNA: TGCAGCGTGGGGACTAGCGGGGGCCCTTACAATGAGCAGTTCTTC
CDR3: CSVGTSGGPYNEQFF

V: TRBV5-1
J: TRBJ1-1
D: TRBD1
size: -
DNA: TGCGCCAGCAGCCCGATGGACAGGTCTGAAGCTTTCTTT
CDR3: CASSPMDRSEAFF

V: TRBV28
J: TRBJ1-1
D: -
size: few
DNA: TGTGCCAGCAGTTTCCGTCAAGGCGGTATTGACACTGAAGCTTTCTTT
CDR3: CASSFRQGGIDTEAFF

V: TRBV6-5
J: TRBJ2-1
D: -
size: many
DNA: TGTGCCAGCAGTTATTCGTCAGGGGTGACCTACAATGAGCAGTTCTTC
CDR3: CASSYSSGVTYNEQFF

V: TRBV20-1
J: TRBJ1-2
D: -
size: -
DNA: TGCAGTGCTAAGGAACAGGGATTCGGTGGCTACACCTTC
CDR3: CSAKEQGFGGYTF

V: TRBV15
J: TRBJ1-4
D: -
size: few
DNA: TGTGCCACCAGCATCGGGGGTTCTAATGAAAAACTGTTTTTT
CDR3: CATSIGGSNEKLFF

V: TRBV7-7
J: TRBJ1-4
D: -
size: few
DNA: TGTGCCAGCAGCTTGGGCTGGGGGTCTAATGAAAAACTGTTTTTT
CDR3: CASSLGWGSNEKLFF

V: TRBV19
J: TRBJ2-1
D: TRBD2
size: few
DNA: TGTGCCAGTAGCATGGGGCTAGCGGGGGCCCTCTCCTACAATGAGCAGTTCTTC
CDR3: CASSMGLAGALSYNEQFF

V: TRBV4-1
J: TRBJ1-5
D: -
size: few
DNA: TGCGCCAGCAGCGAGGCAGGGGTTCAGCCCCAGCATTTT
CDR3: CASSEAGVQPQHF

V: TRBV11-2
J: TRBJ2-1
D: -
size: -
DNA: TGTGCCAGCAGCTTAGGCATGGGCAGTTACAATGAGCAGTTCTTC
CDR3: CASSLGMGSYNEQFF

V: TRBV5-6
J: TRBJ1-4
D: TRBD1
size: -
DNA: TGTGCCAGCAGCCCGAGCACAGGGGGTAGGGAAAAACTGTTTTTT
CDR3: CASSPSTGGREKLFF

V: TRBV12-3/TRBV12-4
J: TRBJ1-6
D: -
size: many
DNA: TGTGCCAGCACCCTAGGAGGGGCCTATAATTCACCCCTCCACTTT
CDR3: CASTLGGAYNSPLHF

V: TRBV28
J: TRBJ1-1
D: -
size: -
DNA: TGTGCCACTAATAGGGTAGAGAACACTGAAGCTTTCTTT
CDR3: CATNRVENTEAFF

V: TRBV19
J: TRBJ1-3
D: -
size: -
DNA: TGTGCCAGTAGTATCGACCTTGGAAACACCATATATTTT
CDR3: CASSIDLGNTIYF

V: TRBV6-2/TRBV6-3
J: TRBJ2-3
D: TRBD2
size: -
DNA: TGTGCCAGCAGTTACTCATCCCTAGCGGGGAGCACAGATACGCAGTATTTT
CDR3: CASSYSSLAGSTDTQYF

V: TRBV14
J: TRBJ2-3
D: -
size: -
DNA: TGTGCCAGCAGCCAAGTACGCACAGATACGCAGTATTTT
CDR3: CASSQVRTDTQYF

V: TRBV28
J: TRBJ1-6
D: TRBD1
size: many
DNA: TGTGCCAGCGAGACCGGGACAGGGGGTTATAATTCACCCCTCCACTTT
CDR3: CASETGTGGYNSPLHF

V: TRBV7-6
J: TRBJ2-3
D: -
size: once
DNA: TGTGCCAGCAGCTTATGGCACACAGATACGCAGTATTTT
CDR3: CASSLWHTDTQYF

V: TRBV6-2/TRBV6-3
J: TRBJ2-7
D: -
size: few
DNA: TGTGCCAGCGCTGAGGCAGGCTACGAGCAGTACTTC
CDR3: CASAEAGYEQYF

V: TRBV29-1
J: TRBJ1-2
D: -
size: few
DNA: TGCAGCGTTGGTGTAGGGAGAGACGGCTACACCTTC
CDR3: CSVGVGRDGYTF

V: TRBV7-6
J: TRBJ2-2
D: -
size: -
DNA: TGTGCCAGCAGCTTAGCCCTGCGGCCCGGGGAGCTGTTTTTT
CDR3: CASSLALRPGELFF

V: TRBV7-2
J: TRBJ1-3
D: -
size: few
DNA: TGTGCCAGCAGCTTACGACAGTTCGGAAACACCATATATTTT
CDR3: CASSLRQFGNTIYF

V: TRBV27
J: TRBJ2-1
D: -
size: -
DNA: TGTGCCAGCAGTTTCTCCGGGACCTACAATGAGCAGTTCTTC
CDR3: CASSFSGTYNEQFF

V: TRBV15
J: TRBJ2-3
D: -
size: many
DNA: TGTGCCACCAGCAGAGATCGGGCGGTGGGGGGACTCACAGATACGCAGTATTTT
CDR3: CATSRDRAVGGLTDTQYF

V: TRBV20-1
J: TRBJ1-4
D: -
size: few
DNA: TGCAGTGCTTTACCTGGAGGGGGAAATGAAAAACTGTTTTTT
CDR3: CSALPGGGNEKLFF

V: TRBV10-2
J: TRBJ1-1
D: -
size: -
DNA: TGCGCCAGCAGCGCGGACAGGAACACTGAAGCTTTCTTT
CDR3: CASSADRNTEAFF

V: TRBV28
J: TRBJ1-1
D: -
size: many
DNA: TGTGCCAGCACCCAGGGGATGAACACTGAAGCTTTCTTT
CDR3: CASTQGMNTEAFF

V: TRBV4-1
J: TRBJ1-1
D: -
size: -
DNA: TGCGCCAGCAGCCAAACCGGGACGGCGAACACTGAAGCTTTCTTT
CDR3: CASSQTGTANTEAFF

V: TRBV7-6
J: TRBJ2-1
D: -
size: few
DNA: TGTGCCAGCACCCTCGGGGCCAATGAGCAGTTCTTC
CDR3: CASTLGANEQFF

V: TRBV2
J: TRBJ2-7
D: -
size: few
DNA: TGTGCCAGCAGGGCGGGGCAGTCAGTTACCTACGAGCAGTACTTC
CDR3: CASRAGQSVTYEQYF

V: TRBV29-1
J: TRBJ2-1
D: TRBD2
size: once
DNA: TGCAGCGTTAGCGGGGGGGGGGGCAATGAGCAGTTCTTC
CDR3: CSVSGGGGNEQFF

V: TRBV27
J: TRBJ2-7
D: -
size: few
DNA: TGTGCCAGGGTCGCCGCCCGTTCTCGGCGCTCCTACGAGCAGTACTTC
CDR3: CARVAARSRRSYEQYF

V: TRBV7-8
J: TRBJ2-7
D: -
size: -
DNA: TGTGCCAGCAGCCCCGAGCCGAATCCCTACGAGCAGTACTTC
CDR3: CASSPEPNPYEQYF

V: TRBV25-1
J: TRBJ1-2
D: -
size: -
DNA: TGTGCCAGCAGTGAAGTAGGAGGGAGCGACTATGGCTACACCTTC
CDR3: CASSEVGGSDYGYTF

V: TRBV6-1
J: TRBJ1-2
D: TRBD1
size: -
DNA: TGTGCCAGCAGTGAAGGGACAGGGCCGGACTATGGCTACACCTTC
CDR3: CASSEGTGPDYGYTF

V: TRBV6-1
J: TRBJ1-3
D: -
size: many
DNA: TGTGCCAGCAGTGTCGTCGGGAGCTCTGGAAACACCATATATTTT
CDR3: CASSVVGSSGNTIYF

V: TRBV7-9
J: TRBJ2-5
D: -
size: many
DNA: TGTGCCAGCAGCTTATTCAGCGGCGAAGAGACCCAGTACTTC
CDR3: CASSLFSGEETQYF

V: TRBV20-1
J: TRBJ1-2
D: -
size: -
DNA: TGCAGTGCTAGTCCCCTCCTTAACTATGGCTACACCTTC
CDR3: CSASPLLNYGYTF

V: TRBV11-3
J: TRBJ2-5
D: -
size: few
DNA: TGTGCCAGCAGCGAGGGGGAGACCCAGTACTTC
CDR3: CASSEGETQYF

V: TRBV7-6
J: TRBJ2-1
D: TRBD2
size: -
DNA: TGTGCCAGCAGCTTAGCTCTAGCGGGGGGGAATGAGCAGTTCTTC
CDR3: CASSLALAGGNEQFF

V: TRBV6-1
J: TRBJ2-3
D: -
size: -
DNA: TGTGCCAGCAGTGAATGGGCAGGGTTTGATACGCAGTATTTT
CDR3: CASSEWAGFDTQYF

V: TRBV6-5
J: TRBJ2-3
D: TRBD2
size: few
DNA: TGTGCCAGCAGTCAAGGACTAGCGGGAGACACAGATACGCAGTATTTT
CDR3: CASSQGLAGDTDTQYF

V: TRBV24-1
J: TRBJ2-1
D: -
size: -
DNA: TGTGCCACCAGTGGGGCTATGGAGCCCGATGAGCAGTTCTTC
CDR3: CATSGAMEPDEQFF

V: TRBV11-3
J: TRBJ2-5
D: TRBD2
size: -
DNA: TGTGCCAGCATCGCGGGGGTCCCGGAGGAGACCCAGTACTTC
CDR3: CASIAGVPEETQYF

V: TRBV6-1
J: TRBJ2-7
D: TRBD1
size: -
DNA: TGTGCCAGCAGTTTACTACCGGGACAGGATCTTTACGAGCAGTACTTC
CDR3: CASSLLPGQDLYEQYF

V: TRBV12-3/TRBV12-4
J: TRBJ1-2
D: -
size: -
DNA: TGTGCCAGCAGCTTCGGACAGTCTTATGGCTACACCTTC
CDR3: CASSFGQSYGYTF

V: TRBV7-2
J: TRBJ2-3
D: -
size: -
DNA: TGTGCCAGCAGCTTAGCGAGGGATACGCAGTATTTT
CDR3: CASSLARDTQYF

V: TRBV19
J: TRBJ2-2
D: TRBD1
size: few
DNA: TGTGCCAGTAGTATACTCCGGGACAGGGGGTCCGGGGAGCTGTTTTTT
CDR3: CASSILRDRGSGELFF

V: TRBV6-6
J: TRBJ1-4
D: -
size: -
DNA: TGTGCCAGCAGTTATCTCCCCCGGGTGGGCGAAAAACTGTTTTTT
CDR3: CASSYLPRVGEKLFF

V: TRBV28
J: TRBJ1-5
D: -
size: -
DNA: TGTGCCAGCAGCTACAGTGTGGCATATCAGCCCCAGCATTTT
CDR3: CASSYSVAYQPQHF

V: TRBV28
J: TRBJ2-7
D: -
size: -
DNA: TGTGCCAGCAACCTCATCGGAACCACCTACGAGCAGTACTTC
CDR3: CASNLIGTTYEQYF

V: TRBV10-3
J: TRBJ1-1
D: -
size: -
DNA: TGTGCCATCAGTTTATTCTATTGGGGCACTGAAGCTTTCTTT
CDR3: CAISLFYWGTEAFF

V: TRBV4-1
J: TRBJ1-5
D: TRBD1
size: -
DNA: TGCGCCAGCAGCCAAGATTCAGGGGGAGGACAGCCCCAGCATTTT
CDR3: CASSQDSGGGQPQHF

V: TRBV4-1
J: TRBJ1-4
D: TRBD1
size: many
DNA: TGCGCCAGCAGCCAAGAGCAGGGGGCGGATGAAAAACTGTTTTTT
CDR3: CASSQEQGADEKLFF